The present entry profiles one T cell receptor beta chain with its context. This entry comes from a study of blood T cell repertoires in COVID-19. Looking at the study overall: COVID-19 samples collected from the United States, Italy and Spain covered acute and convalescent phases. Sources were T cells, B-cell-depleted T cells, or PBMCs; the material itself was cDNA or gDNA.

Original analysis: The assay estimated nucleated cells by amplifying reference gene primers. Sequencing was performed with immunoSEQ multiplex PCR; in TCRdb, only in-frame clones are kept and a portion is missing. The D gene and trimming were derived from the DNA, and the V and J assignments and clone size from that table. The sample holds about 230,000 clones; over 80% are singletons and the top ten take approximately 2.5%. Germline lookup yields CDR1 SGHAT and CDR2 FQNNGV. This CDR3 region has 13 residues. Trimming stripped 0 bases from V and 12 bases from J, with 15 bases between. V is TRBV11-2 and J is TRBJ2-7, with D maybe TRBD2 (6 bases). The clonotype was recovered from a woman in her seventies with active or convalescent COVID-19. The sample comprised peripheral blood. The chain's CDR3 is CASSLENSGRWYF. DNA for the CDR3: TGTGCCAGCAGCTTAGAGAATAGCGGTAGGTGGTACTTC.